A selection of T cell receptor beta chains follows, all from one sample in a study of low-dose radiotherapy and immunotherapy resistance in tumors. Via MiXCR, TCRdb re-called the reads, giving one row per CDR3 protein. The table has 75,000 to 95,000 distinct CDR3 sequences, more than 20% seen once. The material was PBMCs, obtained after low-dose radiotherapy plus immunotherapy. The receptors come from a female donor with ovarian cancer. CDR3s include the opening cysteine and the closing phenylalanine or tryptophan. D genes are given only for firm matches. Only part of the rows carry a size: once, few, many, or a class if the clone is expanded.

j_call clone_size d_call v_call cdr3_aa cdr3_nt
TRBJ2-4 many TRBD1 TRBV20-1 CSANRGRSENIQYF TGCAGTGCTAACAGGGGGCGATCCGAAAACATTCAGTACTTC
TRBJ2-2 many TRBD2 TRBV2 CASSEQLAGAANTGELFF TGTGCCAGCAGTGAGCAACTAGCGGGGGCCGCGAACACCGGGGAGCTGTTTTTT
TRBJ1-1 - TRBD1 TRBV20-1 CSARDGSTGLNPEAFF TGCAGTGCTAGAGATGGGTCGACAGGGCTTAACCCTGAAGCTTTCTTT
TRBJ1-1 many - TRBV18 CASSPGGRGTEAFF TGTGCCAGCTCACCAGGTGGTAGAGGTACTGAAGCTTTCTTT
TRBJ1-5 - - TRBV7-2 CASSFGGQNQPQHF TGTGCCAGCAGCTTTGGGGGCCAAAATCAGCCCCAGCATTTT
TRBJ1-4 many - TRBV7-6 CASSPVAEKLFF TGTGCCAGCAGCCCCGTCGCAGAAAAACTGTTTTTT
TRBJ1-1 many TRBD1 TRBV12-3/TRBV12-4 CASSLVQGAGEAFF TGTGCCAGCAGTTTGGTACAGGGGGCGGGTGAAGCTTTCTTT
TRBJ2-2 many - TRBV30 CAWSVQGNTGELFF TGTGCCTGGAGTGTACAGGGGAACACCGGGGAGCTGTTTTTT
TRBJ2-2 - - TRBV5-4 CASSSVVNTGELFF TGTGCCAGCAGCTCCGTCGTTAACACCGGGGAGCTGTTTTTT
TRBJ2-5 - - TRBV7-9 CASSLVLARQETQYF TGTGCCAGCAGCTTAGTTTTGGCTCGACAAGAGACCCAGTACTTC
TRBJ1-1 many - TRBV5-5 CASSLPGVGTEAFF TGTGCCAGCAGCTTGCCCGGGGTCGGCACTGAAGCTTTCTTT
TRBJ2-7 many - TRBV4-1 CASSQANTGEVYEQYF TGCGCCAGCAGCCAGGCTAATACAGGGGAGGTCTACGAGCAGTACTTC
TRBJ1-6 many TRBD1 TRBV29-1 CSVGDRENSPLHF TGCAGCGTTGGGGACAGGGAGAATTCACCCCTCCACTTT
TRBJ2-7 many - TRBV4-3 CASSQGVGAYEQYF TGCGCCAGCAGCCAAGGTGTAGGGGCCTACGAGCAGTACTTC
TRBJ2-7 many - TRBV4-3 CASSPSEGAFEQYF TGCGCCAGCAGCCCCAGCGAGGGTGCTTTTGAGCAGTACTTC
TRBJ1-5 - TRBD1 TRBV24-1 CATSLGQGGQPQHF TGTGCCACCAGTTTGGGACAGGGAGGTCAGCCCCAGCATTTT
TRBJ2-7 many TRBD1 TRBV7-2 CASRVTSGTAYEQYF TGTGCCAGCAGGGTAACGTCCGGGACAGCCTACGAGCAGTACTTC
TRBJ2-7 many TRBD2 TRBV20-1 CSARLAGGRTTYEQYF TGCAGTGCTAGACTAGCGGGGGGTCGGACTACCTACGAGCAGTACTTC
TRBJ2-3 many - TRBV20-1 CSVGSRDTQYF TGCAGTGTAGGAAGCCGTGATACGCAGTATTTT
TRBJ2-3 many TRBD2 TRBV28 CASSSRTSGGRTDTQYF TGTGCCAGCAGTTCCCGGACTAGCGGGGGGCGGACAGATACGCAGTATTTT
TRBJ2-3 many TRBD2 TRBV11-2 CASSMPRGGLTDTQYF TGTGCCAGCAGCATGCCGCGGGGGGGACTCACGGATACGCAGTATTTT
TRBJ2-4 many TRBD2 TRBV7-2 CASSSGLADVNIQYF TGTGCCAGCAGCTCGGGACTAGCGGACGTAAACATTCAGTACTTC
TRBJ1-1 - TRBD1 TRBV29-1 CSVGGGRAAFF TGCAGCGTTGGAGGGGGCAGGGCCGCTTTCTTT
TRBJ2-1 many TRBD2 TRBV9 CASSVSGSGYNEQFF TGTGCCAGCAGTGTTAGCGGGAGTGGGTACAATGAGCAGTTCTTC
TRBJ1-5 - - TRBV6-2/TRBV6-3 CASRIWTEDQPQHF TGTGCCAGCAGGATTTGGACGGAGGATCAGCCCCAGCATTTT
TRBJ1-2 many - TRBV3-1 CASSQGQGVGYTF TGTGCCAGCAGCCAAGGACAAGGGGTTGGCTACACCTTC
TRBJ1-5 many TRBD1 TRBV4-1 CASSSGTGAGQPQHF TGCGCCAGCAGCTCCGGGACAGGGGCCGGTCAGCCCCAGCATTTT
TRBJ1-1 many - TRBV5-5 CASSLFGGTEAFF TGTGCCAGCAGCTTATTCGGGGGGACTGAAGCTTTCTTT
TRBJ1-1 many - TRBV24-1 CATSDLPAQYTEAFF TGTGCCACCAGTGATCTCCCAGCCCAGTACACTGAAGCTTTCTTT
TRBJ2-3 - - TRBV25-1 CASSPSGTDTQYF TGTGCCAGCAGCCCCAGCGGCACAGATACGCAGTATTTT
TRBJ2-1 many - TRBV7-2 CASSLKNEQFF TGTGCCAGCAGCTTAAAGAATGAGCAGTTCTTC
TRBJ2-7 - TRBD1 TRBV20-1 CSARQGAYEQYF TGCAGTGCGAGGCAGGGGGCCTACGAGCAGTACTTC
TRBJ1-5 many TRBD1 TRBV4-2 CASSQRQGGQPQHF TGTGCCAGCAGCCAACGACAGGGTGGCCAGCCCCAGCATTTT
TRBJ2-2 few TRBD1 TRBV4-3 CASSPTGAGELFF TGCGCCAGCAGCCCTACAGGGGCCGGGGAGCTGTTTTTT
TRBJ1-4 - TRBD1 TRBV20-1 CSARTGQGLFF TGCAGTGCTAGGACGGGACAGGGTCTGTTTTTT
TRBJ2-5 many TRBD1 TRBV2 CASSQGSQETQYF TGTGCCAGTTCACAGGGGTCCCAAGAGACCCAGTACTTC
TRBJ1-2 many TRBD1 TRBV24-1 CATTQDRTGYTF TGTGCCACCACCCAGGACAGGACTGGCTACACCTTC
TRBJ2-5 many - TRBV28 CASSIDRAWGETQYF TGTGCCAGCAGCATCGACAGAGCCTGGGGAGAGACCCAGTACTTC
TRBJ1-6 - TRBD1 TRBV30 CAWKTGGSFNSPLHF TGTGCCTGGAAAACAGGGGGTTCTTTTAATTCACCCCTCCACTTT
TRBJ2-7 many - TRBV3-1 CASSPGGGDEQYF TGTGCCAGCAGCCCCGGAGGAGGAGACGAGCAGTACTTC
TRBJ2-1 many - TRBV19 CASSARTARRNEQFF TGTGCCAGTAGTGCACGGACAGCTCGAAGGAATGAGCAGTTCTTC
TRBJ2-1 - TRBD2 TRBV9 CASSVLPSGMFYEQFF TGTGCCAGCAGCGTACTGCCTAGCGGGATGTTCTATGAGCAGTTCTTC
TRBJ2-3 many - TRBV7-2 CASSPVGTTQYF TGTGCCAGCAGCCCAGTCGGGACGACGCAGTATTTT
TRBJ1-4 many TRBD1 TRBV6-2/TRBV6-3 CASSYETGTGGGDEKLFF TGTGCCAGCAGTTACGAAACCGGGACAGGGGGAGGCGACGAAAAACTGTTTTTT
TRBJ1-2 many - TRBV5-1 CASSLDGSSNYGYTF TGCGCCAGCAGCTTGGATGGAAGCTCTAACTATGGCTACACCTTC
TRBJ1-3 many TRBD1 TRBV12-3/TRBV12-4 CASSWAPRFGTGERANTIYF TGTGCCAGCAGTTGGGCCCCTCGCTTTGGGACAGGGGAAAGGGCAAACACCATATATTTT
TRBJ2-1 once - TRBV10-3 CAAGRETGGANEQFF TGTGCCGCTGGGAGGGAAACAGGGGGGGCCAATGAGCAGTTCTTC
TRBJ2-1 many TRBD2 TRBV20-1 CSATSGRAYNEQFF TGCAGTGCTACCAGCGGGAGAGCCTACAATGAGCAGTTCTTC
TRBJ1-6 many - TRBV23-1 CASSRAEPPLHF TGCGCCAGCAGTCGAGCGGAACCACCCCTCCACTTT
TRBJ2-7 many - TRBV5-4 CASRPEQGTYEQYF TGTGCCAGCAGGCCGGAACAGGGCACCTACGAGCAGTACTTC
TRBJ2-2 - TRBD2 TRBV5-1 CASREGTSGITGELFF TGCGCCAGCCGCGAGGGGACTAGCGGAATCACCGGGGAGCTGTTTTTT
TRBJ2-7 - - TRBV7-9 CASSLTSPPLYF TGTGCCAGCAGCTTAACTAGCCCGCCTCTCTACTTC
TRBJ2-7 - - TRBV21-1 CASSKGQRGEQYF TGTGCCAGCAGCAAAGGACAGCGGGGCGAGCAGTACTTC
TRBJ1-5 many - TRBV28 CASSQRIGNQPQHF TGTGCCAGCAGCCAGCGGATCGGCAATCAGCCCCAGCATTTT
TRBJ1-2 - - TRBV6-1 CASSEFGQIFRNYGYTF TGTGCCAGCAGTGAATTTGGACAGATCTTCCGTAACTATGGCTACACCTTC
TRBJ2-1 few - TRBV27 CASSLGQGYYNEQFF TGTGCCAGCAGTTTGGGGCAGGGATACTACAATGAGCAGTTCTTC
TRBJ1-1 many TRBD1 TRBV18 CASSDRGVNTEAFF TGTGCCAGCTCTGACAGGGGGGTGAACACTGAAGCTTTCTTT
TRBJ1-4 - - TRBV12-3/TRBV12-4 CASSPRQASTNEKLFF TGTGCCAGCAGCCCTCGACAGGCATCAACTAATGAAAAACTGTTTTTT
TRBJ2-7 few TRBD2 TRBV28 CASKPGGTYEQYF TGTGCCAGCAAACCGGGGGGAACCTACGAGCAGTACTTC